This record concerns one T cell receptor beta chain sequence. There is no known antigen for this receptor. No much larger clone exists at a distance of one base, and base qualities are not known. Library method: RT-PCR. These reads were obtained on a NextSeq 550. The public reads were quality trimmed at Q25 with fastp and then assembled into clones with MiXCR by TCRdb, keeping productive beta chains. Duplicate CDR3 protein sequences are folded into a single record with the most common DNA and genes. The sample profile shows 900,000 to 1,000,000 distinct CDR3 sequences; about 20% of them were found once. The ten largest account for roughly 6% of the sample. These data belong to a study of patients and donors after allogeneic stem cell transplantation (dated by TCRdb to the early 2020s). The CDR3 covers 14 residues, taking in both the cysteine and the phenylalanine. Just the 42-base CDR3 DNA is kept, in frame starting at base 1. CDR1 and CDR2, looked up from the germline V gene (reference sequence), are DFQATT and SNEGSKA. V and J are truncated by 3 bases and 10 bases respectively, leaving an intervening sequence of 19 bases.

Material for sequencing was blood, either unsorted or a sorted T cell fraction (not recorded which). The sequence is built from TRBV20-1 and TRBJ1-5; the D gene assignment is ambiguous. The receptor was derived from a human donor who was either an allogeneic HSCT recipient or a stem cell or donor lymphocyte infusion donor (not recorded which). It is not recorded whose cells these are; they may come from a transplant donor. In nucleotide form, the sequence is TGCAGTGCTAGGCAGTGGGGTGCCGAATATCCCCAGCATTTT. Translated, this is CSARQWGAEYPQHF.